Given below is one T cell receptor (beta chain) in context. PCR amplification relied on 60 Vbeta primers (plus 13 Jbeta primers). Assay used: immunoSEQ multiplex PCR; TCRdb lists only in-frame clones, some missing. The sample yields some 150,000 clones, around 79% seen once. The entry originates in a study of cytomegalovirus exposure and HLA in healthy donors. Germline trimming cut 8 bases from V and 5 bases from J; bases unmatched to any gene: 8. This CDR3 comprises 16 residues. Germline values: CDR1 MNHNY, CDR2 SVGAGI (reference sequence). Sequenced sample: PBMCs. The J gene is TRBJ2-3, the V gene TRBV6-6; 15 bases agree with TRBD2. The TCR sequence derives from a man aged 35 to 55 in good health and CMV-seronegative. The CDR3: CASSGTSGGRGDTQYF. CDR3 nucleotides: TGTGCCAGCTCGGGGACTAGCGGGGGGAGGGGAGATACGCAGTATTTT.